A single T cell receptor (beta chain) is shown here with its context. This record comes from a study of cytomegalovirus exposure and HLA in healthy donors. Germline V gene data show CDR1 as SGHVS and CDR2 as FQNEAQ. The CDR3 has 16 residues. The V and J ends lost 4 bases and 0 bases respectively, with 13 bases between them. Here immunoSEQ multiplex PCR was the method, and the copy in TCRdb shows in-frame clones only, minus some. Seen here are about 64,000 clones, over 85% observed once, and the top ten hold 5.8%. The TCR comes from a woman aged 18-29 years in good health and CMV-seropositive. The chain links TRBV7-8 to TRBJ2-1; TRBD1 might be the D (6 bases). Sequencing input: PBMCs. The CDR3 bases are TGTGCCAGCAGCTGGACAGTACCTAGCTCCTACAATGAGCAGTTCTTC. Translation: CASSWTVPSSYNEQFF.